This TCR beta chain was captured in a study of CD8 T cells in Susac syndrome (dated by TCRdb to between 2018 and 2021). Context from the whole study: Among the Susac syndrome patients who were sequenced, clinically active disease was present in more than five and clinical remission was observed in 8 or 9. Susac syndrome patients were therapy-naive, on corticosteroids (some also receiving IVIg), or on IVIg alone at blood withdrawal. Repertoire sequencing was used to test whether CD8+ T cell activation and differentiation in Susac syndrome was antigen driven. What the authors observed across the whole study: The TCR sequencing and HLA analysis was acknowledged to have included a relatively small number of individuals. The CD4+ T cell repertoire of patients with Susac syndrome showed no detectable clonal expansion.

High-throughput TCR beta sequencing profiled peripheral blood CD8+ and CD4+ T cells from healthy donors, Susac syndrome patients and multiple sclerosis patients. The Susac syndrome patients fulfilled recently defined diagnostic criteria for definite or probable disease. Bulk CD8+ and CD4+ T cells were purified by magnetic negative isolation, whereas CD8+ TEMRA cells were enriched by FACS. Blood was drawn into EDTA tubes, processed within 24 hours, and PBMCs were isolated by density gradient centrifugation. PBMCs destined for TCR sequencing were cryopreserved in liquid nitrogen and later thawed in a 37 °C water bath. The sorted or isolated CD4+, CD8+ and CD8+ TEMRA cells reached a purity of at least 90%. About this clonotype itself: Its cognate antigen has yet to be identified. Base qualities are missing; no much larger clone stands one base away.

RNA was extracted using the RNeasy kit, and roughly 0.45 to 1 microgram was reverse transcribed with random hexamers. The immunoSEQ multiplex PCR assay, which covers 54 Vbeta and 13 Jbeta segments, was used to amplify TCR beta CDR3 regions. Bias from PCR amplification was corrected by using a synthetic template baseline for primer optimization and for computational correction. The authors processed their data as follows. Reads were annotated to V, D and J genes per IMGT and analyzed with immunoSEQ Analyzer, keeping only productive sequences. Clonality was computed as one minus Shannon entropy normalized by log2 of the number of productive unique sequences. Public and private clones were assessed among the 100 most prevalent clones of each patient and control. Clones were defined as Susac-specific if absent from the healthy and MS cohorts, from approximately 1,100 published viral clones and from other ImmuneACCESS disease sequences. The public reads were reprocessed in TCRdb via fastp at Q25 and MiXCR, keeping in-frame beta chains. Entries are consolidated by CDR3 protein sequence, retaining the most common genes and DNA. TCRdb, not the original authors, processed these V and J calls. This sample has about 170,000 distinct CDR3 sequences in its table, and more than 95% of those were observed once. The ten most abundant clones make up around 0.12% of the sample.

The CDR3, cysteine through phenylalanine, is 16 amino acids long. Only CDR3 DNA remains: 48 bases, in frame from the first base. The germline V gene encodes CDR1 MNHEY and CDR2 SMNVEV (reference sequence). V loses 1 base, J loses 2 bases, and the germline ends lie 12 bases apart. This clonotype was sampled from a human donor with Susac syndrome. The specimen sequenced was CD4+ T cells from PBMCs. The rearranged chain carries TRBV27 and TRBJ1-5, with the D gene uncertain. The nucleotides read TGTGCCAGCAGTTTATGGGCTGGCGGGGGCAATCAGCCCCAGCATTTT. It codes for CASSLWAGGGNQPQHF.